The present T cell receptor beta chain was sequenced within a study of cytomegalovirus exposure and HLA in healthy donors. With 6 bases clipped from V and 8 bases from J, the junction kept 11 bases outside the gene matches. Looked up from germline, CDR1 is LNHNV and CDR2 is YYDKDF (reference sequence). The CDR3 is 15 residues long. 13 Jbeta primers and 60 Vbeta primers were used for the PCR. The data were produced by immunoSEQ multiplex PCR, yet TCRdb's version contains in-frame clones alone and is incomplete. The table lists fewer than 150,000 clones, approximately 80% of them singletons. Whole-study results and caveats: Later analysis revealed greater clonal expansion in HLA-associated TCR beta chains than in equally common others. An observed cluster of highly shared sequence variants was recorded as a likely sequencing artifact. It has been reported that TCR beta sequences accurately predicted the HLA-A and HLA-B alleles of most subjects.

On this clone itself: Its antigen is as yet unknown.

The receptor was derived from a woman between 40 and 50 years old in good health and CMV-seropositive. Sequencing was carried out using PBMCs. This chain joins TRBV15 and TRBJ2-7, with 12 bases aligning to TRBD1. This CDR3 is CATSQGGQGAQQQYF. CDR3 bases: TGTGCCACCAGTCAGGGGGGACAGGGGGCGCAGCAGCAGTACTTC.